This TCR beta chain came from a study of cytomegalovirus exposure and HLA in healthy donors. Trimming pared 5 bases from V and 9 bases from J, leaving 17 bases between. The germline V gene has CDR1 LNHDA and CDR2 SQIVND (reference sequence). This CDR3 is built from 15 residues. This clone was observed once. The antigen remains unidentified. Broader study findings: Diagnosis of cytomegalovirus status made by the classifier reportedly showed high specificity and sensitivity.

The PCR had 60 Vbeta and 13 Jbeta primers. Only in-frame clones appear in the TCRdb table, and some are missing; sequencing was by immunoSEQ multiplex PCR. The sample shows roughly 180,000 clones, approximately 82% of them seen only once. Material for sequencing was PBMCs. The clonotype was recovered from a girl aged 2-15 years in good health and CMV-seropositive. The rearrangement links TRBV19 to TRBJ1-6; D is possibly TRBD1 (5 bases). CDR3 protein: CASSASTASGSPLHF. The CDR3 nucleotides are TGTGCCAGTAGTGCCTCGACAGCGTCCGGTTCACCCCTCCACTTT.